A single sample gave rise to the 26 T cell receptor beta chains below, sequenced in a study of CD8+ T cells in alopecia areata (dated by TCRdb to the late 2010s). Receptor libraries were prepared by the immunoSEQ multiplex PCR assay. To provide template for TCR sequencing, every sample had RNA extracted and reverse transcribed into cDNA. What TCRdb holds here is the immuneACCESS table cut down to in-frame rearrangements. Part of the clones is not present; checked against another copy, under half of the missing clones reflect an unresolved V gene, and the others are unexplained. The sample table lists roughly 98,000 clones, roughly 64% of them with a count of one. Together, the top ten hold around 16% of the sample. Reading the label with the study, this specimen's time point is: four to five weeks on oral tofacitinib. Interpreted using the paper, the treatment or condition label stands for: oral pan-JAK inhibitor, 5-10 mg twice daily.

This sample comprised CD8+ T cells sorted from blood, obtained at week 4, from a patient treated with tofacitinib. The receptors derive from a human donor with alopecia areata.

CDR3 residues: CASGTDRTHQYF. CDR3 DNA sequence: TGTGCTAGTGGTACGGACAGGACCCACCAGTACTTC. This chain connects TRBV12-5 to TRBJ2-5; TRBD1 matches at 7 bases. V shed 5 bases, J shed 10 bases, and the junction held 7 bases outside the gene matches. Germline lookup yields CDR1 LGHNT and CDR2 FRNRAP. The CDR3 loop spans 12 amino acids.

This clone appeared a single time. The V gene is TRBV7-9, the J gene TRBJ2-7; weak D call: TRBD1 (6 bases). The V end lost 4 bases, the J end lost 0 bases, and 10 bases lay between the germline ends. CDR3 length: 14 residues. Per the germline V gene, CDR1 is SEHNR and CDR2 is FQNEAQ (reference sequence). This chain's CDR3 is CASSSGTLSYEQYF. In DNA, the CDR3 is TGTGCCAGCAGCTCCGGGACACTCTCCTACGAGCAGTACTTC.

The gene calls are TRBV29-1 and TRBJ1-2; no firm D call. V was trimmed by 5 bases and J by 4 bases, leaving 8 bases between them. This CDR3 comprises 11 residues. Germline-derived CDR1 and CDR2 are SQVTM and ANQGSEA. CDR3 in amino acids: CSVTTFYGYTF. The CDR3 DNA follows: TGCAGCGTTACGACGTTCTATGGCTACACCTTC. The full variable domain, completed using reference TRBV29-1 and TRBJ1-2, is SAVISQKPSRDICQRGTSLTIQCQVDSQVTMMFWYRQQPGQSLTLIATANQGSEATYESGFVIDKFPISRPNLTFSTLTVSNMSPEDSSIYLCSVTTFYGYTFGSGTRLTVV.

The V call is TRBV19, the J call TRBJ1-2; 10 bases map to TRBD1. This CDR3 region has 16 residues. Trimming cost V 2 bases and J 0 bases; bases outside gene matches: 3. Looked up from germline, CDR1 is LNHDA and CDR2 is SQIVND (reference sequence). In DNA form, the CDR3 reads TGTGCCAGTAGTATACCCGGGACAGGGGCTAACTATGGCTACACCTTC. This translates into CASSIPGTGANYGYTF.

Turning to this clone: Other DNA sequences within the sample encode an identical CDR3. The rearrangement uses TRBV27 and TRBJ2-2; D gene unclear. V was trimmed by 3 bases and J by 1 base, leaving 0 bases between them. This CDR3 has 12 residues. CDR1 MNHEY and CDR2 SMNVEV come from the germline V gene (reference sequence). CDR3 sequence reads: CASSLNTGELFF. CDR3 bases: TGTGCCAGCAGTTTGAACACCGGGGAGCTGTTTTTT.

This clone has just a few counts. The chain links TRBV10-3 to TRBJ2-2, with no clear D. The V and J ends lost 8 bases and 8 bases respectively, with 6 bases between them. Germline V gene lookup returns CDR1 ENHRY and CDR2 SYGVKD. This CDR3 comprises 10 residues. The CDR3 DNA sequence: TGTGCCATCTGGGATGGGGAGCTGTTTTTT. This gives the protein CAIWDGELFF.

This chain joins TRBV19 and TRBJ2-2; TRBD1 matches 7 bases. Losses at the gene ends were 7 bases for V and 6 bases for J; bases not matched to a gene: 2. Germline assignment: CDR1 LNHDA and CDR2 SQIVND (reference sequence). This CDR3 spans 12 amino acids. The CDR3 coding sequence is TGTGCCAGTAACAGGGGACCCGGGGAGCTGTTTTTT. It is translated as CASNRGPGELFF.

This clone was counted once. One end of the junction is discordant with germline, which a read error may explain. The rearrangement links TRBV7-9 to TRBJ1-2; a possible D gene is TRBD1 (5 bases). The CDR3 has 14 residues. CDR1 and CDR2 from the germline V gene are SEHNR and FQNEAQ (reference sequence). CDR3 nucleotides: TGCGCCAGCAGCTTGGAGGCAGGGTTATTGGGCTACACCTTC. Translating gives CASSLEAGLLGYTF.

The sample holds one count of this clone. This sequence joins TRBV30 and TRBJ1-1; no reliable D call. This CDR3 is 12 amino acids long. Germline V lookup: CDR1 GTSNPN, CDR2 SVGIG (reference sequence). The CDR3: CALGSGDTEAFF. The DNA for the CDR3 is TGTGCTTTGGGTTCCGGGGACACTGAAGCTTTCTTT.

This clone was observed a single time. V and J are TRBV7-2 and TRBJ1-1, with TRBD1 matching over 8 bases. The CDR3 is 18 residues long. Trimming took 0 bases from V and 1 from J; bases not matched to a gene: 10. Germline V lookup: CDR1 SGHTA, CDR2 FQGNSA. CDR3 in DNA: TGTGCCAGCAGCTTAGCAGGTGGGACAGGTTCTTCGAACACTGAAGCTTTCTTT. This codes for CASSLAGGTGSSNTEAFF.

The chain employs TRBV5-6 and TRBJ1-1; D ambiguous. Germline V gene data show CDR1 as SGHDT and CDR2 as YYEEEE. The CDR3 loop spans 13 amino acids. Trimming left V 7 bases short and J 3 bases short, with 13 bases between. The CDR3 loop reads CASSPGIYTEAFF. Here the CDR3 DNA reads TGTGCCAGCTCCCCGGGGATATACACTGAAGCTTTCTTT.

This sequence joins TRBV30 and TRBJ2-1; 10 nucleotides match TRBD1. J was trimmed by 7 bases and V by 5 bases; bases with no gene match: 2. The length of the CDR3 is 12 residues. Germline loops: CDR1 GTSNPN, CDR2 SVGIG (reference sequence). Here the CDR3 DNA reads TGTGCCTGGGGACAGGGGGTAAATGAGCAGTTCTTC. Translated, it gives CAWGQGVNEQFF.

The chain combines TRBV28 with TRBJ2-3; 8 positions match TRBD2. Trimming removed 7 bases from V and 6 bases from J; junction bases left unmatched: 15. CDR3 size: 16 residues. Germline V gives CDR1 MDHEN, CDR2 SYDVKM. The CDR3, as DNA: TGTGCCAGCAATAAAGAACGGGGGGGATTGGATGATACGCAGTATTTT. This gives the protein CASNKERGGLDDTQYF.

The rearrangement joins TRBV7-2 to TRBJ2-1, with no clear D. The V end was cut by 5 bases, the J end by 10 bases, with 12 bases between. CDR1 and CDR2 from the germline V gene are SGHTA and FQGNSA. The length of the CDR3 is 12 residues. The CDR3 nucleotides are TGTGCCAGCAGCATTCCCGGACCAGAGCAGTTCTTC. As protein: CASSIPGPEQFF.

CDR3 protein: CASRLQGNYGYTF. CDR3 sequence (DNA): TGTGCCAGCAGGCTACAGGGTAACTATGGCTACACCTTC. V is TRBV6-1 and J is TRBJ1-2; D is perhaps TRBD1 (6 bases). Trimming cost V 6 bases and J 1 base, with 9 bases left between them. The CDR3 length is 13 residues. Germline values: CDR1 MNHNS, CDR2 SASEGT.

The chain combines TRBV30 with TRBJ1-4; tentatively, D is TRBD1 (5 bases). Germline CDR1 GTSNPN, CDR2 SVGIG (reference sequence). With 1 base removed from V and 8 bases from J, the gap between germline ends came to 11 bases. This CDR3 has 13 amino acids. CDR3 loop: CAWSGQGYEKLFF. Here the CDR3 DNA reads TGTGCCTGGAGTGGGCAGGGCTACGAAAAACTGTTTTTT.

This chain connects TRBV7-2 to TRBJ2-1; D uncertain. Germline-derived CDR1 and CDR2 are SGHTA and FQGNSA. Trimming cost V 2 bases and J 7 bases, with 9 bases left between them. The CDR3 runs to 13 residues. CDR3 sequence: CASSLLFGNEQFF. In DNA, the CDR3 is TGTGCCAGCAGCTTACTTTTCGGTAATGAGCAGTTCTTC.

V is TRBV7-9 and J is TRBJ2-1; D may be TRBD1 or TRBD2 (5 bases each). The CDR3 is 14 residues long. Trimming pared 6 bases from V and 4 bases from J, leaving 13 bases between. Germline CDR1 reads SEHNR; CDR2 reads FQNEAQ (reference sequence). For the CDR3, the DNA is TGTGCCAGCAGACAAGAGGGGATTTACAATGAGCAGTTCTTC. It yields the protein CASRQEGIYNEQFF.

The chain combines TRBV28 with TRBJ2-7, with 11 bases lining up with TRBD2. The CDR3 contains 16 residues. Germline CDR1 MDHEN, CDR2 SYDVKM. J lost 5 bases, V lost 2 bases, and 8 bases had no gene match. The CDR3: CASSLAASGRRNEQYF. Here the CDR3 DNA reads TGTGCCAGCAGTTTAGCAGCTAGCGGGAGGCGGAACGAGCAGTACTTC. Based on the CDR3 plus reference TRBV28 and TRBJ2-7, the full variable domain is DVKVTQSSRYLVKRTGEKVFLECVQDMDHENMFWYRQDPGLGLRLIYFSYDVKMKEKGDIPEGYSVSREKKERFSLILESASTNQTSMYLCASSLAASGRRNEQYFGPGTRLTVT.

This clone turned up a few times. J is TRBJ1-1 and V is TRBV9; D remains unclear. This CDR3 is built from 16 residues. Germline V gives CDR1 SGDLS, CDR2 YYNGEE. V lost 0 bases, J lost 0 bases, and 12 bases lay in between. The CDR3 sequence is CASSVEAGSLNTEAFF. The DNA of the CDR3 is TGTGCCAGCAGCGTAGAAGCAGGATCCTTGAACACTGAAGCTTTCTTT.

The rearrangement links TRBV23-1 to TRBJ1-2, with a possible D match to TRBD1 (5 bases). TRBV23-1 is an open reading frame, and its role is uncertain. The CDR3 contains 13 residues. Trimming cost V 3 bases and J 2 bases, with 7 bases left between them. The CDR3 nucleotides are TGCGCCAGCAGTCATGCAGGGAACTATGGCTACACCTTC. Translated, it gives CASSHAGNYGYTF.

The rearrangement links TRBV14 to TRBJ2-3; 12 bases line up with TRBD2. The CDR3 consists of 17 residues. The V and J ends lost 0 bases and 3 bases, in that order; junction bases with no gene match: 4. Germline assignment: CDR1 SGHDN and CDR2 FVKESK. The CDR3 coding sequence is TGTGCCAGCAGCCAAGAAGGACTAGCGGGGATTACAGATACGCAGTATTTT. It translates to CASSQEGLAGITDTQYF.

The chain employs TRBV4-3 and TRBJ2-5; D ambiguous. V was trimmed by 0 bases and J by 5 bases, leaving 13 bases between them. The CDR3 has 15 amino acids. CDR1 is LGHNA and CDR2 is YSLEER in the germline V gene. DNA for the CDR3: TGCGCCAGCAGCCAAGAAAGGCAGCTATGGGAGACCCAGTACTTC. It yields the protein CASSQERQLWETQYF.

This sequence joins TRBV27 and TRBJ2-3, with 7 bases lining up with TRBD1. This CDR3 is 14 amino acids long. In germline, CDR1 is MNHEY, CDR2 SMNVEV (reference sequence). V trimming: 3 bases; J trimming: 5 bases; junction bases outside the gene matches: 5. The CDR3 spells CASSFVDREDTQYF. The CDR3 nucleotides are TGTGCCAGCAGTTTTGTTGACAGGGAAGATACGCAGTATTTT.

This clone has a handful of counts. The chain employs TRBV6-9 and TRBJ1-1, with D possibly being TRBD1 (6 bases). Germline V gene sequence: CDR1 MNHGY, CDR2 SVAAGI. The ends were cut back, 7 bases at V and 4 bases at J, with 10 bases in the middle. The CDR3 has 12 residues. Here the CDR3 reads CASTTGSTEAFF. The CDR3, as DNA: TGTGCCAGCACTACAGGGAGCACTGAAGCTTTCTTT.

This chain uses TRBV4-1 with TRBJ1-5; 10 bases line up with TRBD1. The CDR3 spans 15 residues. CDR1 and CDR2 (germline): MGHRA, YSYEKL. V trimming: 8 bases; J trimming: 3 bases; junction bases outside the gene matches: 7. The CDR3 loop is CASAGTGDNNQPQHF. CDR3 nucleotides: TGCGCCAGCGCCGGGACAGGGGATAACAATCAGCCCCAGCATTTT.